The next 23 T cell receptor beta chains were all read from a single sample in a study of beta chain features in type 1 diabetes. What these receptors recognize is not known. General study findings and limits: TCRB CDR3s were moderately but significantly shorter in Type 1 diabetes patients in all four CD4+ subsets.

Expressed TCRB transcripts were sequenced, since all the RNA that had been isolated was reverse transcribed. TCRdb's table, derived via immunoSEQ multiplex PCR, lists solely in-frame clones and lacks some. The repertoire consists of 600,000 to 700,000 clones, with 13% occurring once and the leading ten covering approximately 0.022%. Sequenced input: naive CD4+ T cells from blood. All receptors derive from a man aged 18 to 35 with type 1 diabetes.

The J gene is TRBJ1-1, the V gene TRBV7-3; 8 bases align to TRBD1. V gave up 1 base and J gave up 4 bases; unmatched junction bases: 5. The CDR3 extends over 15 amino acids. CDR1 is SGHTA and CDR2 is FQGTGA in the germline V gene. In DNA, the CDR3 is TGTGCCAGCAGCTTAAGTGGCCAGGGGGCCACTGAAGCTTTCTTT. Translated: CASSLSGQGATEAFF.

The chain recombines TRBV30 with TRBJ1-5; D gene ambiguous. Trimming took 3 bases from V and 6 from J, leaving 9 bases between them. Germline CDR1 reads GTSNPN; CDR2 reads SVGIG (reference sequence). This CDR3 is 12 amino acids long. The CDR3 protein is CAWRGEGQPQHF. The CDR3, as DNA: TGTGCCTGGAGGGGCGAGGGTCAGCCCCAGCATTTT.

The gene calls are TRBV19 and TRBJ2-2; D is unresolved. The CDR3 length is 15 residues. Germline CDR1 is LNHDA and CDR2 is SQIVND (reference sequence). Trimming stripped 5 bases from V and 4 bases from J, with 14 bases between. As DNA, the CDR3 is TGTGCCAGTAGTCCCGGACGGCTTGTCACCGGGGAGCTGTTTTTT. Its translation is CASSPGRLVTGELFF.

J is TRBJ1-4 and V is TRBV30; 7 bases map to TRBD1. CDR1 and CDR2 (germline): GTSNPN, SVGIG (reference sequence). Trimming took 1 base from V and 4 from J; bases not matched to a gene: 15. This CDR3 region has 18 residues. DNA for the CDR3: TGTGCCTGGAGTGGGGCTACTAGGAAGGGACAGAGTAATGAAAAACTGTTTTTT. Encoded protein: CAWSGATRKGQSNEKLFF.

Concerning this clone itself: The same CDR3 also results from other DNA sequences found in this sample. The chain has TRBV2 and TRBJ2-2; D is uncertain. The V gene lost 1 base and the J gene lost 1 base, with 4 bases spanning the gap. The CDR3 is 14 residues long. In germline, CDR1 is SNHLY, CDR2 FYNNEI. For the CDR3, the DNA is TGTGCCAGCAGTGAAGAAGTGAACACCGGGGAGCTGTTTTTT. This codes for CASSEEVNTGELFF.

The chain recombines TRBV4-2 with TRBJ2-4, with TRBD2 identical over 8 bases. The germline V gene encodes CDR1 LGHNA and CDR2 YNFKEQ. The junction had 2 bases not matched to a gene; V was cut back by 0 bases and J by 4 bases. The CDR3 spans 15 residues. Here the CDR3 reads CASSQDIAGKNIQYF. In DNA, the CDR3 is TGTGCCAGCAGCCAAGATATAGCGGGGAAAAACATTCAGTACTTC.

The chain couples TRBV7-2 to TRBJ2-1, with 13 bases fitting TRBD2. Germline V gene lookup returns CDR1 SGHTA and CDR2 FQGNSA. The CDR3 has 16 residues. The trim removed 8 bases at V and 1 base at J, leaving 5 bases unmatched. The CDR3 is CASGWTSGGSYNEQFF. The CDR3 DNA reads as TGTGCCAGCGGTTGGACTAGCGGGGGTTCCTACAATGAGCAGTTCTTC. The full variable domain, its missing parts supplied by reference TRBV7-2 and TRBJ2-1, is GAGVSQSPSNKVTEKGKDVELRCDPISGHTALYWYRQSLGQGLEFLIYFQGNSAPDKSGLPSDRFSAERTGGSVSTLTIQRTQQEDSAVYLCASGWTSGGSYNEQFFGPGTRLTVL.

The sample holds a few counts of this clone. This sequence joins TRBV7-9 and TRBJ2-3; possible D gene TRBD1, 5 bases. With 3 bases removed from V and 0 bases from J, the gap between germline ends came to 13 bases. The CDR3 has 16 residues. CDR1 and CDR2 from the germline V gene are SEHNR and FQNEAQ (reference sequence). The DNA of the CDR3 is TGTGCCAGCAGCTTCGACAGAGCCTCTAGCACAGATACGCAGTATTTT. Amino acid sequence: CASSFDRASSTDTQYF. The complete variable domain, with remaining parts taken from reference TRBV7-9 and TRBJ2-3, reads DTGVSQNPRHKITKRGQNVTFRCDPISEHNRLYWYRQTLGQGPEFLTYFQNEAQLEKSRLLSDRFSAERPKGSFSTLEIQRTEQGDSAMYLCASSFDRASSTDTQYFGPGTRLTVL.

The V call is TRBV11-1, the J call TRBJ2-5, with D perhaps matching TRBD2 (6 bases). The CDR3 length is 16 residues. Germline CDR1 is SGHAT and CDR2 is FQDESV (reference sequence). V lost 5 bases to trimming and J lost 3 bases, with 19 bases between them. The CDR3 DNA reads as TGTGCCAGCAGCCCAGGGAGTGGGACTGGAAAAGAGACCCAGTACTTC. Protein: CASSPGSGTGKETQYF.

The chain links TRBV28 to TRBJ1-1; D is ambiguous. CDR1 MDHEN and CDR2 SYDVKM come from the germline V gene. CDR3 length: 12 residues. Trimming stripped 8 bases from V and 1 base from J, with 8 bases between. This chain's CDR3 is CASGLGNTEAFF. The CDR3 DNA is TGTGCCAGCGGTCTGGGGAACACTGAAGCTTTCTTT.

This clone was seen more than once but under ten times. This rearrangement joins TRBV7-9 to TRBJ2-6, with D tentatively TRBD1 (5 bases). CDR3 length: 16 amino acids. Germline V lookup: CDR1 SEHNR, CDR2 FQNEAQ (reference sequence). V lost 5 bases and J lost 1, with 12 bases in between. The CDR3: CASSPTVGSGANVLTF. For the CDR3, the DNA is TGTGCCAGCAGCCCGACAGTGGGTTCTGGGGCCAACGTCCTGACTTTC. Full variable domain (rest looked up from reference TRBV7-9 and TRBJ2-6): DTGVSQNPRHKITKRGQNVTFRCDPISEHNRLYWYRQTLGQGPEFLTYFQNEAQLEKSRLLSDRFSAERPKGSFSTLEIQRTEQGDSAMYLCASSPTVGSGANVLTFGAGSRLTVL.

The chain is built from TRBV27 and TRBJ2-7; D not certain. The CDR3 has 14 residues. Germline V gives CDR1 MNHEY, CDR2 SMNVEV (reference sequence). V lost 4 bases and J lost 6, with 16 bases in between. As DNA, the CDR3 is TGTGCCAGCAGTTCCCCCCGGGCGACGGGCGAGCAGTACTTC. Translating gives CASSSPRATGEQYF.

As to this clone: The same CDR3 also results from other DNA sequences found in this sample. The chain uses TRBV6-5 and TRBJ2-3, with TRBD2 matching 9 bases. V lost 0 bases, J lost 3 bases, and 1 base stayed unmatched. This CDR3 has 15 residues. CDR1 is MNHEY and CDR2 is SVGAGI in the germline V gene. The CDR3 sequence: CASSYSSGSTDTQYF. The CDR3 DNA follows: TGTGCCAGCAGTTACTCTAGCGGGAGTACAGATACGCAGTATTTT.

The chain joins TRBV7-2 to TRBJ2-2; perhaps TRBD1 as D (6 bases). The CDR3 has 14 residues. Per germline, CDR1 SGHTA and CDR2 FQGNSA. V was shortened by 5 bases and J by 8 bases, with 15 bases between the two germline ends. The chain's CDR3 is CASSVVNRAGELFF. In DNA, the CDR3 is TGTGCCAGCAGCGTAGTTAACAGGGCGGGGGAGCTGTTTTTT.

This clone was recorded a few times. Within the sample, other DNA sequences also encode this same CDR3. The rearrangement uses TRBV30 and TRBJ1-6; 7 positions match TRBD1. This CDR3 is built from 14 residues. Unmatched junction bases numbered 3, after V lost 0 bases and J lost 7 bases. Germline assignment: CDR1 GTSNPN and CDR2 SVGIG (reference sequence). The CDR3 is CAWSVLTGNSPLHF. The CDR3 region has the DNA TGTGCCTGGAGTGTATTGACAGGGAATTCACCCCTCCACTTT.

V and J are TRBV18 and TRBJ2-7; TRBD1 matches at 9 bases. Trimming removed 2 bases from V and 0 bases from J; junction bases left unmatched: 5. This CDR3 region has 16 residues. Looked up from germline, CDR1 is KGHSH and CDR2 is LQKENI. CDR3 in amino acids: CASSPGQGTSSYEQYF. DNA for the CDR3: TGTGCCAGCTCACCAGGACAGGGGACAAGCTCCTACGAGCAGTACTTC. The whole variable domain, remainder taken from reference TRBV18 and TRBJ2-7, is NAGVMQNPRHLVRRRGQEARLRCSPMKGHSHVYWYRQLPEEGLKFMVYLQKENIIDESGMPKERFSAEFPKEGPSILRIQQVVRGDSAAYFCASSPGQGTSSYEQYFGPGTRLTVT.

The table lists this clone with a few counts. This same CDR3 is encoded by further DNA sequences in the sample. The chain has TRBV6-6 and TRBJ2-5; D remains ambiguous. The V gene's germline CDR1 is MNHNY and CDR2 SVGAGI (reference sequence). Trimming removed 0 bases at V and 5 bases at J, with 4 bases between. This CDR3 contains 12 residues. The CDR3 bases are TGTGCCAGCAGTTACTCACGGGAGACCCAGTACTTC. This encodes CASSYSRETQYF.

The chain uses TRBV2 and TRBJ1-4, with 9 bases aligning to TRBD1. CDR3 length equals 13 residues. J was trimmed by 8 bases and V by 6 bases; bases with no gene match: 4. Germline CDR1 reads SNHLY; CDR2 reads FYNNEI. The CDR3 bases are TGTGCCAGCAGGGGACAGGGTAGGGAAAAACTGTTTTTT. As protein: CASRGQGREKLFF. Full variable domain (remainder filled in from reference TRBV2 and TRBJ1-4): EPEVTQTPSHQVTQMGQEVILRCVPISNHLYFYWYRQILGQKVEFLVSFYNNEISEKSEIFDDQFSVERPDGSNFTLKIRSTKLEDSAMYFCASRGQGREKLFFGSGTQLSVL.

The rearrangement links TRBV6-1 to TRBJ2-2; 7 nucleotides agree with TRBD2. The CDR3 is made up of 15 amino acids. With 5 bases clipped from V and 3 bases from J, the junction kept 6 bases outside the gene matches. Germline V lookup: CDR1 MNHNS, CDR2 SASEGT. CDR3 protein: CASSPPGRDTGELFF. DNA of the CDR3: TGTGCCAGCAGTCCACCAGGGAGGGACACCGGGGAGCTGTTTTTT.

As for this clone: The junction departs from the called germline gene at one end, perhaps through a read error. As DNA, the CDR3 is TGTGCCAGCAGCATAACAGGGGGCTTCGACAATCAGCCCCAGCATTTT. This gives the protein CASSITGGFDNQPQHF. J is TRBJ1-5 and V is TRBV7-3; TRBD1 agrees at 9 bases. Germline CDR1 SGHTA, CDR2 FQGTGA. The CDR3 extends over 16 amino acids. The whole variable domain, remainder taken from reference TRBV7-3 and TRBJ1-5, is GAGVSQTPSNKVTEKGKYVELRCDPISGHTALYWYRQSLGQGPEFLIYFQGTGAADDSGLPNDRFFAVRPEGSVSTLKIQRTERGDSAVYLCASSITGGFDNQPQHFGDGTRLSIL.

This clone was counted a few times. The chain employs TRBV11-3 and TRBJ2-5, with D perhaps matching TRBD2 (6 bases). Germline values: CDR1 SGHNT, CDR2 YENEEA. The V gene lost 2 bases and the J gene lost 1 base, with 11 bases spanning the gap. This CDR3 comprises 15 residues. CDR3 residues: CASSLSFGSQETQYF. The CDR3 coding sequence is TGTGCCAGCAGCTTATCCTTCGGGAGCCAAGAGACCCAGTACTTC. Using reference TRBV11-3 and TRBJ2-5 for the parts outside the CDR3, the full variable domain is EAGVVQSPRYKIIEKKQPVAFWCNPISGHNTLYWYLQNLGQGPELLIRYENEEAVDDSQLPKDRFSAERLKGVDSTLKIQPAELGDSAVYLCASSLSFGSQETQYFGPGTRLLVL.

The rearrangement joins TRBV10-3 to TRBJ2-3, with TRBD2 matching over 7 bases. Trimming at V came to 1 base and at J to 2 bases, leaving 6 bases not matched to a gene. CDR3 length: 16 residues. Per the germline V gene, CDR1 is ENHRY and CDR2 is SYGVKD. CDR3 nucleotide sequence: TGTGCCATCAGTGAGTTCGGCGGGGGTAACACAGATACGCAGTATTTT. It encodes CAISEFGGGNTDTQYF.

This chain connects TRBV6-6 to TRBJ1-1; 7 nucleotides agree with TRBD1. Trimming cost V 7 bases and J 1 base; bases outside gene matches: 3. Looked up from germline, CDR1 is MNHNY and CDR2 is SVGAGI (reference sequence). The length of the CDR3 is 13 residues. CDR3 in amino acids: CASIPGGNTEAFF. In nucleotides, the CDR3 is TGTGCCAGCATTCCAGGGGGGAACACTGAAGCTTTCTTT.